These 22 T cell receptor beta chains were sequenced from one sample in a study of radiotherapy plus CTLA-4 blockade in lung cancer. Using immunoSEQ multiplex PCR, the repertoire was profiled, and TCRdb retains in-frame clones only, with some absent. Found here are about 78,000 clones, 86% of them singletons; the top ten hold more than 2%. Specimen: peripheral blood, collected from a patient treated with radiotherapy plus ipilimumab. These receptors all come from a human donor with non-small cell lung cancer who had a partial response to radiotherapy plus ipilimumab.

This clone has just one count. The CDR3 sequence is CASSRGDQPQHF. CDR3 DNA: TGTGCCAGCAGTCGGGGGGATCAGCCCCAGCATTTT. The rearrangement links TRBV28 to TRBJ1-5; a possible D gene is TRBD1 (5 bases). The V end was cut by 5 bases, the J end by 5 bases, with 7 bases between. This CDR3 comprises 12 residues. Germline lookup yields CDR1 MDHEN and CDR2 SYDVKM.

The chain couples TRBV7-9 to TRBJ2-5, with 16 bases aligning to TRBD2. Unmatched junction bases numbered 5, after V lost 5 bases and J lost 2 bases. Germline CDR1 and CDR2: SEHNR and FQNEAQ (reference sequence). This CDR3 has 17 residues. The CDR3: CASSPGTSGRVQETQYF. Written as DNA, the CDR3 is TGTGCCAGCAGCCCCGGGACTAGCGGGAGGGTTCAAGAGACCCAGTACTTC.

The CDR3 DNA reads TGTGCCAGCAGTTTGATAGGGACAGGAGGGATCACTGAAGCTTTCTTT. Translation: CASSLIGTGGITEAFF. V and J are TRBV28 and TRBJ1-1; TRBD1 aligns across 8 bases. The germline V gene has CDR1 MDHEN and CDR2 SYDVKM. The ends lost 3 bases at V and 4 bases at J; junction bases unmatched: 10. The CDR3 totals 16 residues.

CDR3 nucleotides: TGTGCCAGCAGCAACACCCCCCGCACCGGGGAGCTGTTTTTT. Translating it yields CASSNTPRTGELFF. V is TRBV7-2 and J is TRBJ2-2; D is undetermined. With 5 bases removed from V and 4 bases from J, the gap between germline ends came to 11 bases. This CDR3 contains 14 residues. CDR1 SGHTA and CDR2 FQGNSA come from the germline V gene.

This chain joins TRBV6-5 and TRBJ2-2, with 7 bases matching TRBD1. Trimming removed 5 bases from V and 0 bases from J; junction bases left unmatched: 3. This CDR3 is built from 15 residues. Germline values: CDR1 MNHEY, CDR2 SVGAGI. This chain's CDR3 is CASSGTASNTGELFF. As DNA, the CDR3 is TGTGCCAGCAGTGGGACAGCATCGAACACCGGGGAGCTGTTTTTT.

The chain links TRBV28 to TRBJ1-1; a weak D match, TRBD1 (5 bases). The V and J ends lost 5 bases and 0 bases respectively, with 13 bases between them. The CDR3 runs 15 residues. In germline, CDR1 is MDHEN, CDR2 SYDVKM. CDR3 in DNA: TGTGCCAGCAGTCTGGGCGGGGCCTTGAACACTGAAGCTTTCTTT. It codes for CASSLGGALNTEAFF.

The genes are TRBV29-1 and TRBJ2-1; 7 bases match TRBD1. Germline-derived CDR1 and CDR2 are SQVTM and ANQGSEA. This CDR3 has 18 residues. For the CDR3, the DNA is TGCAGTGCCTCTCGGGACAGCCAATACCTATCGCTATACAATGAGCAGTTCTTC. Translation gives CSASRDSQYLSLYNEQFF.

V gene TRBV5-6 combines with J gene TRBJ2-1; the D gene is possibly TRBD2 (6 bases). Trimming stripped 5 bases from V and 0 bases from J, with 12 bases between. Germline CDR1 reads SGHDT; CDR2 reads YYEEEE. The CDR3 is made up of 15 amino acids. As DNA, the CDR3 is TGTGCCAGCAGGGCGGGACTCAGCTCCTACAATGAGCAGTTCTTC. This codes for CASRAGLSSYNEQFF.

The J gene is TRBJ2-3, the V gene TRBV7-2; D is uncertain. Trimming stripped 5 bases from V and 1 base from J, with 4 bases between. The CDR3 extends over 12 amino acids. Germline assignment: CDR1 SGHTA and CDR2 FQGNSA. The CDR3 protein is CASSRGTDTQYF. CDR3 nucleotide sequence: TGTGCCAGCAGCCGGGGCACAGATACGCAGTATTTT.

This clone was observed a single time. The J gene is TRBJ1-2, the V gene TRBV4-1; 9 bases line up with TRBD1. Trimming removed 8 bases from V and 8 bases from J; junction bases left unmatched: 12. The germline gives CDR1 MGHRA, CDR2 YSYEKL. The CDR3 runs 14 residues. CDR3 residues: CASGDRGKTGGYTF. The CDR3 DNA follows: TGCGCCAGCGGAGACAGGGGGAAGACGGGGGGCTACACCTTC.

The genes are TRBV7-2 and TRBJ2-1; D is perhaps TRBD2 (5 bases). V was trimmed by 5 bases and J by 2 bases, leaving 22 bases between them. CDR3 length: 18 residues. Looked up from germline, CDR1 is SGHTA and CDR2 is FQGNSA. CDR3 DNA: TGTGCCAGCAGCCCCTTTGATGCTAGCTCTCTTCCCTACAATGAGCAGTTCTTC. Translated: CASSPFDASSLPYNEQFF.

The gene calls are TRBV25-1 and TRBJ2-1; 13 bases map to TRBD2. V was pared by 3 bases and J by 7 bases, with 6 bases of the junction left unmatched. This CDR3 contains 16 residues. From germline, CDR1 is MGHDK and CDR2 SYGVNS. CDR3 in amino acids: CASSDTSGRVKNEQFF. DNA for the CDR3: TGTGCCAGCAGTGATACTAGCGGGAGGGTTAAAAATGAGCAGTTCTTC.

The chain employs TRBV6-5 and TRBJ2-7, with 8 bases identical to TRBD1. The CDR3 contains 12 residues. From germline, CDR1 is MNHEY and CDR2 SVGAGI. J gave up 5 bases and V 11 bases, and 8 bases lay outside the gene matches. The CDR3 sequence: CAVRDRRDEQYF. The CDR3, as DNA: TGTGCCGTAAGGGACAGGCGGGACGAGCAGTACTTC.

This clone is a singleton in its sample. The gene calls are TRBV7-9 and TRBJ2-1; D gene ambiguous. In germline, CDR1 is SEHNR, CDR2 FQNEAQ (reference sequence). This CDR3 region has 15 residues. V lost 1 base and J 1 base, leaving 8 bases between the germline ends. This CDR3 is CASSLVPGSYNEQFF. The DNA of the CDR3 is TGTGCCAGCAGCTTAGTCCCAGGTTCCTACAATGAGCAGTTCTTC. The full variable domain, its missing parts supplied by reference TRBV7-9 and TRBJ2-1, is DTGVSQNPRHKITKRGQNVTFRCDPISEHNRLYWYRQTLGQGPEFLTYFQNEAQLEKSRLLSDRFSAERPKGSFSTLEIQRTEQGDSAMYLCASSLVPGSYNEQFFGPGTRLTVL.

The V and J genes are TRBV18 and TRBJ2-7; 10 positions match TRBD1. Germline V CDR1 and CDR2: KGHSH, LQKENI. Losses at the gene ends were 5 bases for V and 4 bases for J; bases not matched to a gene: 5. The CDR3 is 14 residues long. CDR3 sequence (DNA): TGTGCCAGCTCAGCGGGGACAGGGGATTACGAGCAGTACGTC. This gives the protein CASSAGTGDYEQYV.

The chain links TRBV5-1 to TRBJ2-1; 7 positions agree with TRBD2. J lost 2 bases, V lost 5 bases, and 7 bases had no gene match. The CDR3 consists of 15 residues. The germline V gene has CDR1 SGHRS and CDR2 YFSETQ. The CDR3 region is CASRSGGGTYNEQFF. The CDR3 DNA sequence: TGCGCCAGCAGGTCGGGAGGAGGGACCTACAATGAGCAGTTCTTC.

This chain joins TRBV4-2 and TRBJ2-7; tentatively, D is TRBD2 (5 bases). Germline CDR1 and CDR2: LGHNA and YNFKEQ. The V and J ends lost 1 base and 5 bases respectively, with 18 bases between them. The CDR3 spans 16 residues. As DNA, the CDR3 is TGTGCCAGCAGCCAAGGAGGCGCGAGAGCGGACCACGAGCAGTACTTC. It yields the protein CASSQGGARADHEQYF.

The rearrangement joins TRBV27 to TRBJ2-3; TRBD2 agrees at 9 bases. The ends lost 2 bases at V and 0 bases at J; junction bases unmatched: 6. CDR1 MNHEY and CDR2 SMNVEV come from the germline V gene (reference sequence). This CDR3 spans 17 amino acids. CDR3 DNA sequence: TGTGCCAGCAGTTTAAGATACGGACTAGCGAGCACAGATACGCAGTATTTT. It yields the protein CASSLRYGLASTDTQYF.

The chain combines TRBV6-6 with TRBJ1-1; 8 nucleotides agree with TRBD1. Per the germline V gene, CDR1 is MNHNY and CDR2 is SVGAGI (reference sequence). J was trimmed by 7 bases and V by 8 bases; bases with no gene match: 12. This CDR3 contains 14 residues. CDR3 nucleotide sequence: TGTGCCAGCCGACCTGGGGAACAGGGGGTTGAAGCTTTCTTT. Its protein product is CASRPGEQGVEAFF.

The CDR3 coding sequence is TGTGCCAGCAGTGGGTCCACTACACCCCTCCACTTT. Its protein product is CASSGSTTPLHF. This chain uses TRBV6-1 with TRBJ1-6; no clear D. The CDR3 is 12 amino acids. Per germline, CDR1 MNHNS and CDR2 SASEGT. Trimming stripped 4 bases from V and 11 bases from J, with 9 bases between.

The chain employs TRBV19 and TRBJ1-2; D is possibly TRBD1 (5 bases). This CDR3 contains 13 residues. CDR1 LNHDA and CDR2 SQIVND come from the germline V gene (reference sequence). Trimming left V 3 bases short and J 3 bases short, with 8 bases between. CDR3 DNA: TGTGCCAGTAGTATTGCAGGGTACTATGGCTACACCTTC. Its protein is CASSIAGYYGYTF.

The rearrangement links TRBV9 to TRBJ2-3; 9 nucleotides align to TRBD2. The CDR3 contains 16 residues. CDR1 and CDR2 (germline): SGDLS, YYNGEE. V trimming: 3 bases; J trimming: 6 bases; junction bases outside the gene matches: 11. CDR3 DNA: TGTGCCAGCAGCGGATTAGGACTAGCGTTCAGGGATACGCAGTATTTT. Residues: CASSGLGLAFRDTQYF.